This T cell receptor (beta chain) emerged from a study of cytomegalovirus exposure and HLA in healthy donors. Overall study findings and caveats: What a later analysis showed was that several of the most significant clusters appeared linked to common viral pathogens.

A remark on this clone: Its cognate antigen is unknown.

The CDR3 length is 16 residues. The ends lost 4 bases at V and 6 bases at J; junction bases unmatched: 10. Germline V gene sequence: CDR1 SGHKS, CDR2 YYEKEE (reference sequence). PCR used 60 Vbeta primers and 13 Jbeta primers. Here immunoSEQ multiplex PCR was the method, and the copy in TCRdb shows in-frame clones only, minus some. The sample gives some 150,000 clones, roughly two thirds of which show up once; approximately 3% is in the top ten. This rearrangement joins TRBV5-5 to TRBJ1-5; 10 positions match TRBD1. This TCR derives from a woman aged 25 to 39 in good health and CMV-seronegative. The sequenced sample was PBMCs. The CDR3 coding sequence is TGTGCCAGCAGCCAAGATCCGGGACAGGGGTTTCAGCCCCAGCATTTT. Translated, it gives CASSQDPGQGFQPQHF.